The 23 T cell receptor beta chains presented below share a single source sample, sequenced in a study of response to subunit inactivated influenza vaccine. Using its own MiXCR run on the RT-PCR reads, TCRdb lists one record per CDR3 protein. The table has about 480,000 distinct CDR3 sequences, around 25% seen once. The sequences come from CD4+ T cells sorted from PBMCs, collected around 5 days after vaccination. The receptor source for this set is a man between 45 and 60 years old who received an inactivated influenza vaccine.

The chain combines TRBV5-1 with TRBJ2-3; 7 bases are shared with TRBD1. The germline gives CDR1 SGHRS, CDR2 YFSETQ. J gave up 4 bases and V 3 bases, and 2 bases lay outside the gene matches. The CDR3 is 13 residues long. The CDR3 region has the DNA TGCGCCAGCAGCTCGCAGGGGGCAGATACGCAGTATTTT. Translating gives CASSSQGADTQYF.

The chain recombines TRBV6-5 with TRBJ2-7; 7 bases map to TRBD1. This CDR3 contains 15 residues. Losses at the gene ends were 0 bases for V and 3 bases for J; bases not matched to a gene: 5. Germline V gene sequence: CDR1 MNHEY, CDR2 SVGAGI. CDR3 nucleotide sequence: TGTGCCAGCAGTTACTCTCGACAGGGCATCTACGAGCAGTACTTC. This codes for CASSYSRQGIYEQYF.

This chain connects TRBV6-2 or TRBV6-3 to TRBJ2-5, with 10 nucleotides matching TRBD1. Germline V lookup: CDR1 MNHEY, CDR2 SVGEGT. V was clipped by 5 bases and J by 3 bases; unmatched bases: 9. This CDR3 is built from 16 residues. This CDR3 reads CASSAPSGTGEETQYF. Written as DNA, the CDR3 is TGTGCCAGCAGTGCCCCGTCCGGGACAGGGGAAGAGACCCAGTACTTC.

The J gene is TRBJ1-1, the V gene TRBV27; 7 nucleotides agree with TRBD1. The CDR3 spans 13 residues. J lost 4 bases, V lost 4 bases, and 3 bases had no gene match. Germline V CDR1 and CDR2: MNHEY, SMNVEV (reference sequence). CDR3 DNA sequence: TGTGCCAGCAGTTCGGACAGGTTCACTGAAGCTTTCTTT. Protein product: CASSSDRFTEAFF.

This clonotype was recorded at least ten times. The V call is TRBV7-9, the J call TRBJ2-1, with TRBD2 identical over 8 bases. The CDR3 length is 16 residues. V lost 3 bases and J lost 2; bases outside the gene matches: 6. Germline CDR1 is SEHNR and CDR2 is FQNEAQ (reference sequence). CDR3 in DNA: TGTGCCAGCAGCTTTATTCCGGGGGGGCCCTACAATGAGCAGTTCTTC. It encodes CASSFIPGGPYNEQFF.

V and J are TRBV5-1 and TRBJ2-1; a possible D gene is TRBD1 (6 bases). The CDR3 spans 16 residues. Trimming shortened V by 0 bases and J by 0 bases, and 10 bases separated the two germline ends. Germline V CDR1 and CDR2: SGHRS, YFSETQ. In DNA, the CDR3 is TGCGCCAGCAGCTTGGAGGTAGGGGGCTCCTACAATGAGCAGTTCTTC. Its translation is CASSLEVGGSYNEQFF.

This clonotype has a handful of counts. This rearrangement joins TRBV7-2 to TRBJ2-2, with D unresolved. V was clipped by 1 base and J by 9 bases, with 15 bases between them. The CDR3 loop spans 15 amino acids. The germline CDR1 and CDR2 sequences are SGHTA and FQGNSA. CDR3 amino acids: CASSLDAESGRELFF. The DNA for the CDR3 is TGTGCCAGCAGCTTAGACGCGGAGAGTGGGCGGGAGCTGTTTTTT.

The chain couples TRBV7-8 to TRBJ1-5; no reliable D call. The ends were cut back, 5 bases at V and 9 bases at J, with 17 bases in the middle. Per the germline V gene, CDR1 is SGHVS and CDR2 is FQNEAQ. The CDR3 loop spans 14 amino acids. The CDR3 spells CASSADGFYWPQHF. The CDR3 bases are TGTGCCAGCAGCGCGGACGGGTTCTACTGGCCCCAGCATTTT. Using reference TRBV7-8 and TRBJ1-5 for the parts outside the CDR3, the full variable domain is GAGVSQSPRYKVAKRGQDVALRCDPISGHVSLFWYQQALGQGPEFLTYFQNEAQLDKSGLPSDRFFAERPEGSVSTLKIQRTQQEDSAVYLCASSADGFYWPQHFGDGTRLSIL.

The chain is built from TRBV20-1 and TRBJ2-3; 10 bases are shared with TRBD2. The CDR3 covers 14 residues. V lost 2 bases to trimming and J lost 8 bases; unmatched junction nucleotides: 7. Germline V gives CDR1 DFQATT, CDR2 SNEGSKA (reference sequence). The CDR3 region is CSARISGGPGTQYF. The CDR3 bases are TGCAGTGCTAGAATTAGCGGGGGGCCGGGTACGCAGTATTTT.

In its sample, this clonotype was seen a few times. At one end the junction does not follow the germline gene, possibly because of a read error. CDR3 protein: CASSPLAGASNEQFF. The CDR3, as DNA: TGTGCCAGCTCTCCACTAGCGGGAGCCTCCAATGAGCAGTTCTTC. V and J are TRBV18 and TRBJ2-1; 11 bases line up with TRBD2. CDR1 is KGHSH, CDR2 LQKENI, per germline. The CDR3 has 15 residues. The variable domain in full, with the rest retrieved from reference TRBV18 and TRBJ2-1, is NAGVMQNPRHLVRRRGQEARLRCSPMKGHSHVYWYRQLPEEGLKFMVYLQKENIIDESGMPKERFSAEFPKEGPSILRIQQVVRGDSAAYFCASSPLAGASNEQFFGPGTRLTVL.

The chain combines TRBV7-6 with TRBJ2-5; unclear D gene. The CDR3 contains 15 residues. Deletions cut 0 bases from V and 5 bases from J, with 13 bases between. Germline assignment: CDR1 SGHVS and CDR2 FNYEAQ. The CDR3 spells CASSLAVGRDETQYF. The CDR3 nucleotides read TGTGCCAGCAGCTTAGCGGTGGGCCGAGACGAGACCCAGTACTTC.

This clonotype was found many times. The rearrangement uses TRBV20-1 and TRBJ2-7; 9 nucleotides agree with TRBD1. V lost 5 bases and J lost 5; bases outside the gene matches: 13. The V gene's germline CDR1 is DFQATT and CDR2 SNEGSKA (reference sequence). The CDR3 has 15 residues. The CDR3 coding sequence is TGCAGTGCTGACAGGCCCGGGACAGGGAGAGACGAGCAGTACTTC. As protein: CSADRPGTGRDEQYF.

This sequence joins TRBV5-6 and TRBJ2-5; TRBD2 aligns across 11 bases. Germline-derived CDR1 and CDR2 are SGHDT and YYEEEE. This CDR3 comprises 17 residues. The V gene end was trimmed by 1 base and the J gene end by 1 base; junction bases not matched to a gene: 6. DNA for the CDR3: TGTGCCAGCAGCTTGCCGGGACTAGCGGAACCCCAAGAGACCCAGTACTTC. Translated, it gives CASSLPGLAEPQETQYF.

The table lists this clonotype with a few counts. This chain uses TRBV10-3 with TRBJ2-7, with D possibly TRBD1 on 7 matching bases. Germline V CDR1 and CDR2: ENHRY, SYGVKD. The CDR3 loop spans 13 amino acids. The ends were cut back, 6 bases at V and 1 base at J, with 10 bases in the middle. Here the CDR3 DNA reads TGTGCCATCAGGCAGGGGGGATCCTACGAGCAGTACTTC. Protein: CAIRQGGSYEQYF.

This clonotype was seen a handful of times. One end of the junction varies from germline; a read error may be responsible. This sequence joins TRBV27 and TRBJ2-4, with TRBD2 matching over 9 bases. Germline V CDR1 and CDR2: MNHEY, SMNVEV (reference sequence). CDR3 length equals 11 residues. For the CDR3, the DNA is TGTGCCAGCACCCCCGGCGGGAGGGGAGACTTC. This translates into CASTPGGRGDF.

The sample holds a few counts of this clonotype. This chain links TRBV6-1 with TRBJ1-5, with 9 bases aligning to TRBD1. The CDR3 loop spans 16 amino acids. The germline CDR1 and CDR2 sequences are MNHNS and SASEGT. Trimming took 5 bases from V and 6 from J; bases not matched to a gene: 11. DNA of the CDR3: TGTGCCAGCAGTAGAGCGGGACAGGGATTTATTCAGCCCCAGCATTTT. Its translation is CASSRAGQGFIQPQHF.

This clonotype was detected a few times. The chain couples TRBV18 to TRBJ2-7; D unresolved. The CDR3 spans 15 residues. CDR1 is KGHSH, CDR2 LQKENI, per germline. Trimming took off 3 bases at V and 0 bases at J, with 12 bases between the two ends. The CDR3 here is CASSPWTSSSYEQYF. The CDR3 DNA reads TGTGCCAGCTCACCTTGGACCTCCTCCTCCTACGAGCAGTACTTC.

This clonotype was detected a few times. The chain couples TRBV18 to TRBJ2-1, with 10 bases lining up with TRBD1. This CDR3 is 15 amino acids long. CDR1 is KGHSH, CDR2 LQKENI, per germline. V lost 1 base to trimming and J lost 6 bases; unmatched junction nucleotides: 3. CDR3: CASSPLGQGTNEQFF. For the CDR3, the DNA is TGTGCCAGCTCACCACTGGGACAGGGGACCAATGAGCAGTTCTTC.

This chain links TRBV6-2 or TRBV6-3 with TRBJ1-5; no clear D gene. CDR3 length: 13 residues. Germline V lookup: CDR1 MNHEY, CDR2 SVGEGT. V was clipped by 6 bases and J by 6 bases, with 12 bases between them. The CDR3 is CASRETVGQPQHF. CDR3 bases: TGTGCCAGCAGGGAAACAGTCGGTCAGCCCCAGCATTTT.

This chain connects TRBV5-1 to TRBJ2-5; 14 bases line up with TRBD2. Trimming cost V 4 bases and J 1 base; bases outside gene matches: 3. This CDR3 has 16 amino acids. The germline CDR1 and CDR2 sequences are SGHRS and YFSETQ. Here the CDR3 reads CASSEGLAGVQETQYF. The CDR3, as DNA: TGCGCCAGCAGCGAGGGACTAGCGGGGGTCCAAGAGACCCAGTACTTC.

This clonotype was seen more than once but under ten times. The chain joins TRBV12-3 or TRBV12-4 to TRBJ2-1; 8 bases match TRBD2. The V segment lost 8 bases and the J segment 1 base; nucleotides outside the gene matches: 4. The CDR3 is 14 residues long. CDR3 residues: CASRGGGSYNEQFF. The CDR3, as DNA: TGTGCCAGCCGGGGGGGCGGGTCCTACAATGAGCAGTTCTTC.

A few counts support this clonotype. V and J are TRBV7-3 and TRBJ2-2; tentative D call: TRBD1 (5 bases). Trimming took 3 bases from V and 4 from J, leaving 9 bases between them. Germline-derived CDR1 and CDR2 are SGHTA and FQGTGA. This CDR3 is 14 amino acids long. The CDR3 nucleotides are TGTGCCAGCAGCTTTACCAGGGCCACCGGGGAGCTGTTTTTT. This codes for CASSFTRATGELFF.

The chain couples TRBV5-4 to TRBJ2-1, with 9 bases fitting TRBD1. The V gene's germline CDR1 is SGHNT and CDR2 YYREEE (reference sequence). V gave up 5 bases and J gave up 8 bases; unmatched junction bases: 5. The CDR3 is 13 residues long. CDR3 sequence: CASSQQGADEQFF. The CDR3 nucleotides read TGTGCCAGCAGTCAACAGGGGGCGGATGAGCAGTTCTTC.